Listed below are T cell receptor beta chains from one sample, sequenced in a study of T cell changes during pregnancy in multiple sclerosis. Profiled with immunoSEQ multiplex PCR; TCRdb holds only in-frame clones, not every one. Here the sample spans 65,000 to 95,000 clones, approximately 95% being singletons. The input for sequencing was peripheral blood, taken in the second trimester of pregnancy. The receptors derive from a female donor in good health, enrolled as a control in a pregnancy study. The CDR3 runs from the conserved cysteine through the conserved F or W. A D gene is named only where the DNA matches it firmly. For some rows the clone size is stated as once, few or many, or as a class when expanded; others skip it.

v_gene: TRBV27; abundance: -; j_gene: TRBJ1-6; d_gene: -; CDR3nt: TGTGCCAGCACCCAAGGGGACAATAATTCACCCCTCCACTTT; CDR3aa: CASTQGDNNSPLHF
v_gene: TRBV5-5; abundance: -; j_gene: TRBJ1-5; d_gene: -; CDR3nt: TGTGCCAGCAGCTACTACCCCGGGACAAAGGGTTCCCCTAATCAGCCCCAGCATTTT; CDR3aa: CASSYYPGTKGSPNQPQHF
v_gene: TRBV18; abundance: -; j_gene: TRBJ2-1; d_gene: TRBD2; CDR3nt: TGTGCCAGCTCACCGGGGCGGCGGGAGGGCCTTCATGAGCAGTTCTTC; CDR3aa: CASSPGRREGLHEQFF
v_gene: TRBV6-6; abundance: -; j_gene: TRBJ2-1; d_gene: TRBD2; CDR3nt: TGTGCCAGCAGTATACCTTCGGGGGGTGATGAGCAGTTCTTC; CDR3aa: CASSIPSGGDEQFF
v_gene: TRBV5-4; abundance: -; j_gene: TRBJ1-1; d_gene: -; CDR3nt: TGTGCCAGCAGCCCTCCGGGGAACACTGAAGCTTTCTTT; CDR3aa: CASSPPGNTEAFF
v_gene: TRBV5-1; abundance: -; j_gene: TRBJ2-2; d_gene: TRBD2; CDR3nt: TGCGCCAGCAGCCCGGGACTAGCGGACTATGGGGACACCGGGGAGCTGTTTTTT; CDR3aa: CASSPGLADYGDTGELFF
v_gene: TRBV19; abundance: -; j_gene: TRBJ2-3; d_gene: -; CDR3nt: TGTGCCAGTAGTATTGACCTTCTCGGGGCAGATACGCAGTATTTT; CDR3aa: CASSIDLLGADTQYF
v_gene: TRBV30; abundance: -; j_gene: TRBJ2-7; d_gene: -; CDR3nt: TGTGCCTGGAGTGTATGTGGGGGCGTATACGAGCAGTACTTC; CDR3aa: CAWSVCGGVYEQYF
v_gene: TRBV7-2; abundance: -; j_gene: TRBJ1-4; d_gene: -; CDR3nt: TGTGCCAGCAGCTCTATAGGCCCGGGGGGAAATGAAAAACTGTTTTTT; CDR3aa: CASSSIGPGGNEKLFF
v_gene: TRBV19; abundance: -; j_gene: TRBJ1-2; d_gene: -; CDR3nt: TGTGCCAGTAGTACCGCCGCGCTTGGCTATGGCTACACCTTC; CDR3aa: CASSTAALGYGYTF
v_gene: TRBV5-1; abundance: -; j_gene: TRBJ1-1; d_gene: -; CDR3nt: TGCGCCAGCAGCTTGTGGGGAGGAGGGACTGAAGCTTTCTTT; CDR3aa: CASSLWGGGTEAFF
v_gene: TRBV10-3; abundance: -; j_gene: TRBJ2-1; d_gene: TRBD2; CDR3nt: TGTGCCATCAGGGAAGCGGGAGGGGTGTTGGGCAATGAGCAGTTCTTC; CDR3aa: CAIREAGGVLGNEQFF
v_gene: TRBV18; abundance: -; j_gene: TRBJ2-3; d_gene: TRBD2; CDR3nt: TGTGCCAGCTCATCCGGACTAGCGGGTACCACAGATACGCAGTATTTT; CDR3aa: CASSSGLAGTTDTQYF
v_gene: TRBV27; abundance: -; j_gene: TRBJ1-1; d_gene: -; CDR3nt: TGTGCCAGCAGTTTAGGGGGGGGCACGGACACTGAAGCTTTCTTT; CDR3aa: CASSLGGGTDTEAFF
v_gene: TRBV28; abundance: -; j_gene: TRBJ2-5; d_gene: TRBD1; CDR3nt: TGTGCCAGCAGTGCCGGGGACAGGGATGGCCAAGAGACCCAGTACTTC; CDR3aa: CASSAGDRDGQETQYF
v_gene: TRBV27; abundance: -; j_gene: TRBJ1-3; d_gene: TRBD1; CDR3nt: TGTGCCAGCAGTGCTCCGGGACAGGGGCCCCCTTCTGGAAACACCATATATTTT; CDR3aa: CASSAPGQGPPSGNTIYF
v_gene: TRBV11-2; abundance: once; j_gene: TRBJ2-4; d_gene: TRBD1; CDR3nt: TGTGCCAGCAGCTCAACAAGACAGGGCAGGTTGGACATTCAGTACTTC; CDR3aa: CASSSTRQGRLDIQYF
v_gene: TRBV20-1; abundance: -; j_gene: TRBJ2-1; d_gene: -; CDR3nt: TGCAGTGCCACGACAGGTAGTGAGCAGTTCTTC; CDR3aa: CSATTGSEQFF
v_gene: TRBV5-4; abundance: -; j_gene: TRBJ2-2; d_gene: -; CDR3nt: TGTGCCAGCAGCTTAATAAGCGGAAAGAACACCGGGGAGCTGTTTTTT; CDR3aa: CASSLISGKNTGELFF
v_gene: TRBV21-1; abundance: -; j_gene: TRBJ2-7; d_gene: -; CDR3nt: TGTGCCAGCCCTCTTTTTTCGCGGAGGATGTCCTACGAGCAGTACTTC; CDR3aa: CASPLFSRRMSYEQYF
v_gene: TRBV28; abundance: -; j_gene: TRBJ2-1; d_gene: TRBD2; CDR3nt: TGTGCCAGCAGTTTCCGAAATCGGCTAGCGGGTTACAATGAGCAGTTCTTC; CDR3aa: CASSFRNRLAGYNEQFF
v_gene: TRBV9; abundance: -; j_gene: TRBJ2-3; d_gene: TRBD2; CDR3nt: TGTGCCAGCAGCACAAGCGGGAGTAGCACAGATACGCAGTATTTT; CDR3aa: CASSTSGSSTDTQYF
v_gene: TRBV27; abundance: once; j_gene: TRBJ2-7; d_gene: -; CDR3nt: TGTGCCAGCAGTTTACGGGGCTCCTACGAGCAGTACTTC; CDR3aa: CASSLRGSYEQYF
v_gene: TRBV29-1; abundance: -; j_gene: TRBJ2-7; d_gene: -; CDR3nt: TGCAGCGTTGAAGATGGAGCTGAGGTAAACTACGAGCAGTACTTC; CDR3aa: CSVEDGAEVNYEQYF
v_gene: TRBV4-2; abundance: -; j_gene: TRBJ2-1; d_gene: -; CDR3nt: TGTGCCAGCAGCCAAGGCAGGGGCGGATACAATGAGCAGTTCTTC; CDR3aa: CASSQGRGGYNEQFF
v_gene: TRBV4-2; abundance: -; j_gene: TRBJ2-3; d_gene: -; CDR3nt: TGTGCCAGCAGCCAACTCGGGATTCGGGATACGCAGTATTTT; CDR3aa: CASSQLGIRDTQYF
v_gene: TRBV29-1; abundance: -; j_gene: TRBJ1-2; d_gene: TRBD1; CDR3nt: TGCAGCGTCCACAGGGGAGTGGACTATGGCTACACCTTC; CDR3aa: CSVHRGVDYGYTF
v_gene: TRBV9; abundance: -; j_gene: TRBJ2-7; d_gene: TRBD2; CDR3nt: TGTGCCAGCAGCGTAGCTCCCAGCGGGAGGGCCTCGGGGGAGCAGTACTTC; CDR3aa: CASSVAPSGRASGEQYF
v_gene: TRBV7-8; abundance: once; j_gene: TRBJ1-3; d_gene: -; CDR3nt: TGTGCCAGCAGCCCCCGGACAGTCTCTGGAAACACCATATATTTT; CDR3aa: CASSPRTVSGNTIYF